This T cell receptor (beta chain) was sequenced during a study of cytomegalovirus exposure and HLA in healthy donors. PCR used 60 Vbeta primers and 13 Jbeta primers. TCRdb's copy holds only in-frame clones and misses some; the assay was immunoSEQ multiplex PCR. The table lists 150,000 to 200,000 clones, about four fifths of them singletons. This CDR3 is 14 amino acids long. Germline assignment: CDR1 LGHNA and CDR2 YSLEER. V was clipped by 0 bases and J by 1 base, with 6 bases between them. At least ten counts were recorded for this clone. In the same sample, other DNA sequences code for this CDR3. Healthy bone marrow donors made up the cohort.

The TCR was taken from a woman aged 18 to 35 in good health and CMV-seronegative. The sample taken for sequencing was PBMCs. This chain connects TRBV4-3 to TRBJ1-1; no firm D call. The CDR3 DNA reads TGCGCCAGCAGCCAAGATCGGGGGAACACTGAAGCTTTCTTT. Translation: CASSQDRGNTEAFF.